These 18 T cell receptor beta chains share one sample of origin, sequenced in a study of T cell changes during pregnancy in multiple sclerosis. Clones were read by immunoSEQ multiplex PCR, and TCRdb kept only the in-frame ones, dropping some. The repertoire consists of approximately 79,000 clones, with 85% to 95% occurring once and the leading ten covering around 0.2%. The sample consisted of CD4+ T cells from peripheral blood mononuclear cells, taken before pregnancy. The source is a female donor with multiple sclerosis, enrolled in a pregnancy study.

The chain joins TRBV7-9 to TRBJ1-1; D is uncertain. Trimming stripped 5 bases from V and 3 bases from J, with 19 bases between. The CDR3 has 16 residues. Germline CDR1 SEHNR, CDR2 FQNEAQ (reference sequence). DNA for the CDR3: TGTGCCAGCAGCCGTACCCTCTCGGGAAGAGACACTGAAGCTTTCTTT. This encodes CASSRTLSGRDTEAFF. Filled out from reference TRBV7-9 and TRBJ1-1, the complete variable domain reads DTGVSQNPRHKITKRGQNVTFRCDPISEHNRLYWYRQTLGQGPEFLTYFQNEAQLEKSRLLSDRFSAERPKGSFSTLEIQRTEQGDSAMYLCASSRTLSGRDTEAFFGQGTRLTVV.

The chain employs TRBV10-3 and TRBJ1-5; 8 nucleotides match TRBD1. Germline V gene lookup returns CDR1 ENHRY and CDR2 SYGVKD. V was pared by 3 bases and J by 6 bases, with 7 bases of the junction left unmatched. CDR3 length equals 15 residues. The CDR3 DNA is TGTGCCATCAGTGATGACAGGGGATCCTCTCAGCCCCAGCATTTT. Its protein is CAISDDRGSSQPQHF.

The CDR3 loop is CATSRLPVSTSLGTGELFF. CDR3 nucleotides: TGTGCCACCAGCAGACTCCCGGTGTCTACTAGTTTGGGCACCGGGGAGCTGTTTTTT. V and J are TRBV15 and TRBJ2-2; D perhaps matches TRBD2 (5 bases). Trimming shortened V by 2 bases and J by 4 bases, and 23 bases separated the two germline ends. The length of the CDR3 is 19 residues. Germline V CDR1 and CDR2: LNHNV, YYDKDF (reference sequence).

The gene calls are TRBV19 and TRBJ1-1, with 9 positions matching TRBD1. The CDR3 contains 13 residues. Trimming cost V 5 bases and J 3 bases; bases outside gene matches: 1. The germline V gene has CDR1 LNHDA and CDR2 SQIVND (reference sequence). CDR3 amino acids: CASSGDRDTEAFF. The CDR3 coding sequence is TGTGCCAGTAGTGGGGACAGGGACACTGAAGCTTTCTTT.

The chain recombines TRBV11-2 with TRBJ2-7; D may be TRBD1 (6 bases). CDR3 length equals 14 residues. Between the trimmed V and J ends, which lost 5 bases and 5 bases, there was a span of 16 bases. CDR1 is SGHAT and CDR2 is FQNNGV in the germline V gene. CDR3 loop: CASSRDRSINEQYF. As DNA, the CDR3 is TGTGCCAGCAGCCGCGACAGGTCGATCAACGAGCAGTACTTC.

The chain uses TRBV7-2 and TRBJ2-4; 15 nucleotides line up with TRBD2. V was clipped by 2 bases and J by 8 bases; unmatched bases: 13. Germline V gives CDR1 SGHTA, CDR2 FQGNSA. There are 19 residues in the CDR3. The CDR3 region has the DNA TGTGCCAGCAGCTTAAGAGATGTCGGACTAGCGGGAGGGAAGGACATTCAGTACTTC. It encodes CASSLRDVGLAGGKDIQYF.

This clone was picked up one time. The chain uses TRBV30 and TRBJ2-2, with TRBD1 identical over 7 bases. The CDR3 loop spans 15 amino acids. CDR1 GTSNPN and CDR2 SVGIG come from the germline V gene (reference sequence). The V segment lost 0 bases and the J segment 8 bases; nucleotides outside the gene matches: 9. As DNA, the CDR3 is TGTGCCTGGAGTGTTCGAAAGGGGGCGATAGGGGAGCTGTTTTTT. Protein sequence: CAWSVRKGAIGELFF.

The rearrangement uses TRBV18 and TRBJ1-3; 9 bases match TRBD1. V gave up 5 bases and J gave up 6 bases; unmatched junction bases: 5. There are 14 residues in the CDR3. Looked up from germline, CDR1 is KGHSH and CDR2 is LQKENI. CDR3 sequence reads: CASSYGTGINTIYF. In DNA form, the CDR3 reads TGTGCCAGCTCATATGGGACAGGGATAAACACCATATATTTT.

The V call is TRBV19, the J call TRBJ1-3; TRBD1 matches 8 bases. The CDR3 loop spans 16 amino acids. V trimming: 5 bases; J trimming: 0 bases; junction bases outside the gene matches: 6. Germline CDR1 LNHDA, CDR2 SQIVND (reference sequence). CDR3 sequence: CASSAGQGASGNTIYF. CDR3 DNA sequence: TGTGCCAGTAGTGCCGGACAGGGAGCCTCTGGAAACACCATATATTTT.

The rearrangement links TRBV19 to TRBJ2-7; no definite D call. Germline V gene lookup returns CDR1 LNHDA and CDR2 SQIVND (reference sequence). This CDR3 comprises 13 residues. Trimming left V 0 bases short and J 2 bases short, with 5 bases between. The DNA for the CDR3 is TGTGCCAGTAGTATAGACATTCCCTACGAGCAGTACTTC. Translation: CASSIDIPYEQYF.

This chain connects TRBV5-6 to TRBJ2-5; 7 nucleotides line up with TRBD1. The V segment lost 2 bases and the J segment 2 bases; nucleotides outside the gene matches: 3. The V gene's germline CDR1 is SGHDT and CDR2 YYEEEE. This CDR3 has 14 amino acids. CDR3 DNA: TGTGCCAGCAGCTTATGGGGACAGCAAGAGACCCAGTACTTC. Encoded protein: CASSLWGQQETQYF.

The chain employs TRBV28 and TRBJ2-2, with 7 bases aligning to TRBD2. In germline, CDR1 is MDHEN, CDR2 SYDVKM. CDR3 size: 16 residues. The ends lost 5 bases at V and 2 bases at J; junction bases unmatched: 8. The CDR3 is CASSRGGGVNTGELFF. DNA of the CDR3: TGTGCCAGCAGTCGTGGCGGGGGAGTAAACACCGGGGAGCTGTTTTTT. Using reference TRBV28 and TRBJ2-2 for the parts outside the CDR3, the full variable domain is DVKVTQSSRYLVKRTGEKVFLECVQDMDHENMFWYRQDPGLGLRLIYFSYDVKMKEKGDIPEGYSVSREKKERFSLILESASTNQTSMYLCASSRGGGVNTGELFFGEGSRLTVL.

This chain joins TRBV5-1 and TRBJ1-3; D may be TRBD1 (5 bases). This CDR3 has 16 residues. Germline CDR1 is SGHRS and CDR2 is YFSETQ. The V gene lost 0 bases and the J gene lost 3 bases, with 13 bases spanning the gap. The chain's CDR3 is CASSLGGEIRGNTIYF. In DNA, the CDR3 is TGCGCCAGCAGCTTGGGGGGGGAAATTCGTGGAAACACCATATATTTT.

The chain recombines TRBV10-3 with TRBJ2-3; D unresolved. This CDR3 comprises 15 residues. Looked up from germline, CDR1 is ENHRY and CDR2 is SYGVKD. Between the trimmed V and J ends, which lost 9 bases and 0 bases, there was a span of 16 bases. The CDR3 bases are TGTGCCATTCGCGACAAGCTAACTAGCACAGATACGCAGTATTTT. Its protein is CAIRDKLTSTDTQYF.

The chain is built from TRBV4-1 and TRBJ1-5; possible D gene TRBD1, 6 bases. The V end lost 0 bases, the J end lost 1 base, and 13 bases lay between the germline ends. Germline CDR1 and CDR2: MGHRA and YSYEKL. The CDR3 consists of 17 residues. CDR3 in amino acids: CASSQDQGRGSNQPQHF. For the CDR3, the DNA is TGCGCCAGCAGCCAAGATCAGGGGCGAGGGAGCAATCAGCCCCAGCATTTT.

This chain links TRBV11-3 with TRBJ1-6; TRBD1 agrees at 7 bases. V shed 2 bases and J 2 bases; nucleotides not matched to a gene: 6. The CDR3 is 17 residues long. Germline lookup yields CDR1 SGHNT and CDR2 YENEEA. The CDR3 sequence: CASSLRQGETYNSPLHF. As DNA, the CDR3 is TGTGCCAGCAGCTTACGGCAGGGGGAAACCTATAATTCACCCCTCCACTTT.

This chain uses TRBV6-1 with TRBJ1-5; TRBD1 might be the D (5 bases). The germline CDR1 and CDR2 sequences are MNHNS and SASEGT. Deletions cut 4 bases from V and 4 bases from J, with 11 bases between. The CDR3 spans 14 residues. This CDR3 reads CASSGIQGNQPQHF. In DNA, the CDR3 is TGTGCCAGCAGTGGGATCCAGGGTAATCAGCCCCAGCATTTT.

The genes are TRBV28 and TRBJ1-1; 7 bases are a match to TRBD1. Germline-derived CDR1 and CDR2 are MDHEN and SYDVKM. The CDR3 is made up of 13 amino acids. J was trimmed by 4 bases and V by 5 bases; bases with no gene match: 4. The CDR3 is CASSITGATEAFF. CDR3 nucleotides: TGTGCCAGCAGTATTACAGGGGCCACTGAAGCTTTCTTT.